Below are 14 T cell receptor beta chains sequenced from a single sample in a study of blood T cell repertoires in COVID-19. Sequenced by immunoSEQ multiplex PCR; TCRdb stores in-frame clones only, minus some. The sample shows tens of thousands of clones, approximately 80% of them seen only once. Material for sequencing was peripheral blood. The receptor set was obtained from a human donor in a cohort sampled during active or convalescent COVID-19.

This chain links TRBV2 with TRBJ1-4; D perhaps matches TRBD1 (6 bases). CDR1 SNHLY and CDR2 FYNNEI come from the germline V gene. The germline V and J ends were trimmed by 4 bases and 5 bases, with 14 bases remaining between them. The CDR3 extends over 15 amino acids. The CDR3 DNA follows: TGTGCCAGCAGTGGACAAAAGGGGGTCAATGAAAAACTGTTTTTT. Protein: CASSGQKGVNEKLFF.

CDR3 protein: CASSQGRGLNSPLHF. In nucleotides, the CDR3 is TGCGCCAGCAGCCAAGGACGGGGATTAAATTCACCCCTCCACTTT. V gene TRBV4-3 combines with J gene TRBJ1-6, with no clear D. Trimming took 1 base from V and 7 from J, leaving 11 bases between them. The germline V gene encodes CDR1 LGHNA and CDR2 YSLEER. The CDR3 loop spans 15 amino acids.

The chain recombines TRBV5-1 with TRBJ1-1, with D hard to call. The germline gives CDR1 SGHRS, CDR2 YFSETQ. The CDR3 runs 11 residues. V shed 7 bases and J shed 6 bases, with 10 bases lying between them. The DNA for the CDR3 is TGCGCCAGCGGAGGAGGCGCTGAAGCTTTCTTT. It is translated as CASGGGAEAFF.

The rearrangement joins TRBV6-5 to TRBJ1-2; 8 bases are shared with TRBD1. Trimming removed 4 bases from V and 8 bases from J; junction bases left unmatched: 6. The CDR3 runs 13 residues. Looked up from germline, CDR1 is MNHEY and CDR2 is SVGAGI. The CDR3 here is CASSWYRGKGYTF. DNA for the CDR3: TGTGCCAGCAGTTGGTACAGGGGGAAGGGCTACACCTTC.

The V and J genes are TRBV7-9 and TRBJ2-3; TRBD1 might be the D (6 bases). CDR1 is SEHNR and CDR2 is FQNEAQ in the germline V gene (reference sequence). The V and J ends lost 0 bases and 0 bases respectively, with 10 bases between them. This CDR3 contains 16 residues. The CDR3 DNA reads TGTGCCAGCAGCTTAGCCGCCAGGGGAAGCACAGATACGCAGTATTTT. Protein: CASSLAARGSTDTQYF.

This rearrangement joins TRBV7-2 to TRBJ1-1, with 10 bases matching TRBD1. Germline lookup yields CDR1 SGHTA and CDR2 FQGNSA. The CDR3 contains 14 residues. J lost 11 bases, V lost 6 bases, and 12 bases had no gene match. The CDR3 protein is CASSIGTGAVGAFF. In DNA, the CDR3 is TGTGCCAGCAGTATAGGGACAGGGGCTGTCGGGGCTTTCTTT.

As DNA, the CDR3 is TGTGCCACCAGTGCCCCCGACACAGGGGGTAACAATGAGCAGTTCTTC. Translation gives CATSAPDTGGNNEQFF. J is TRBJ2-1 and V is TRBV24-1, with 8 positions matching TRBD1. In germline, CDR1 is KGHDR, CDR2 SFDVKD. This CDR3 is built from 16 residues. V lost 5 bases to trimming and J lost 5 bases; unmatched junction nucleotides: 10.

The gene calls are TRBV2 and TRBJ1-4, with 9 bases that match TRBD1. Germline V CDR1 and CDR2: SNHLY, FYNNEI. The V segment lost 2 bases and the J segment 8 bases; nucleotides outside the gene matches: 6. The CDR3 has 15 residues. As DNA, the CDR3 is TGTGCCAGCAGTGAATCGGGACAGGGAGTAGAAAAACTGTTTTTT. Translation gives CASSESGQGVEKLFF.

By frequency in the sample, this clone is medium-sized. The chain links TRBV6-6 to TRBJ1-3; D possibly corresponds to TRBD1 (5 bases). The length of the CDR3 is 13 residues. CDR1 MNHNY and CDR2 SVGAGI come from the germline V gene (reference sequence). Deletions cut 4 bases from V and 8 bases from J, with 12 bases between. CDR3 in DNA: TGTGCCAGCAGTTCCCAGGGTAGAGACACCATATATTTT. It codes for CASSSQGRDTIYF.

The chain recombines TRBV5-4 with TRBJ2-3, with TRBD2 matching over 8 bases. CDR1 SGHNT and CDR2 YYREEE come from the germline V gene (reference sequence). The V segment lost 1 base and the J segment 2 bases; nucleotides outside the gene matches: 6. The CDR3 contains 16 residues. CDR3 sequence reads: CASSLPYSGVTDTQYF. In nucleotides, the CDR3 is TGTGCCAGCAGCTTGCCTTATAGCGGGGTCACAGATACGCAGTATTTT.

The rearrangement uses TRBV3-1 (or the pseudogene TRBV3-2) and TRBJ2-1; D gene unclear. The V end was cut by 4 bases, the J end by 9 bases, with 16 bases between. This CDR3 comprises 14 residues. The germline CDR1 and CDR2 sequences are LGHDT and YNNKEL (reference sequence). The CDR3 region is CASSLHLLCGEQFF. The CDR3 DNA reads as TGTGCCAGCAGCCTTCACCTATTGTGCGGTGAGCAGTTCTTC.

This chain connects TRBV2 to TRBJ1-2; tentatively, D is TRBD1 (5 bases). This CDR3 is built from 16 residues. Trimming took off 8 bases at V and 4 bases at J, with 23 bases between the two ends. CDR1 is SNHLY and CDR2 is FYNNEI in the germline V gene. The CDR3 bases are TGTGCCAGCCGTCAACCTGGGGGGATGGGTCTCTATGGCTACACCTTC. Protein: CASRQPGGMGLYGYTF.

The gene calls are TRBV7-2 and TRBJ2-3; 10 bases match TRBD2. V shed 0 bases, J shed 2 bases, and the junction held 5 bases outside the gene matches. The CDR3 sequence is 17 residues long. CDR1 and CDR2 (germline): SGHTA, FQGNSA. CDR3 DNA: TGTGCCAGCAGCTTAGCGGTACTAGCGGGGCACACAGATACGCAGTATTTT. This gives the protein CASSLAVLAGHTDTQYF. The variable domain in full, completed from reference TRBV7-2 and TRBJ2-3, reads GAGVSQSPSNKVTEKGKDVELRCDPISGHTALYWYRQSLGQGLEFLIYFQGNSAPDKSGLPSDRFSAERTGGSVSTLTIQRTQQEDSAVYLCASSLAVLAGHTDTQYFGPGTRLTVL.

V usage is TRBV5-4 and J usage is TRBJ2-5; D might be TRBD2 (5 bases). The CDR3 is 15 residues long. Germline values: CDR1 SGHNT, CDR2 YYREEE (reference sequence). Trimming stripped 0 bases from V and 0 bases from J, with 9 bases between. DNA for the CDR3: TGTGCCAGCAGCTTGGGGACGGGGTACCAAGAGACCCAGTACTTC. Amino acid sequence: CASSLGTGYQETQYF.